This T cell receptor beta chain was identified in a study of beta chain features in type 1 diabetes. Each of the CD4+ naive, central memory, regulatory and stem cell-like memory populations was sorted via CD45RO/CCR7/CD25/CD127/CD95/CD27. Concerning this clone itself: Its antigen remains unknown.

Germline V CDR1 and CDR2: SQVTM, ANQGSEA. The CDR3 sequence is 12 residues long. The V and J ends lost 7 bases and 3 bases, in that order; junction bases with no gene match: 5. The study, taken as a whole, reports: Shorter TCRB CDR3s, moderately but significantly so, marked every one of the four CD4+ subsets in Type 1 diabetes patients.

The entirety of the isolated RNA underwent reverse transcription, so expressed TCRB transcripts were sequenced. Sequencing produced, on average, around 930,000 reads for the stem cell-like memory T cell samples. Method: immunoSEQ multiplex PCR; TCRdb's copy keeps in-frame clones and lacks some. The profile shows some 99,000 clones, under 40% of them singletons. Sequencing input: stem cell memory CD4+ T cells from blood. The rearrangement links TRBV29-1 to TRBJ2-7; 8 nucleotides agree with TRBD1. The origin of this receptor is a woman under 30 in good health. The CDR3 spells CSATGELYEQYF. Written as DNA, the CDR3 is TGCAGCGCGACAGGGGAGCTCTACGAGCAGTACTTC.